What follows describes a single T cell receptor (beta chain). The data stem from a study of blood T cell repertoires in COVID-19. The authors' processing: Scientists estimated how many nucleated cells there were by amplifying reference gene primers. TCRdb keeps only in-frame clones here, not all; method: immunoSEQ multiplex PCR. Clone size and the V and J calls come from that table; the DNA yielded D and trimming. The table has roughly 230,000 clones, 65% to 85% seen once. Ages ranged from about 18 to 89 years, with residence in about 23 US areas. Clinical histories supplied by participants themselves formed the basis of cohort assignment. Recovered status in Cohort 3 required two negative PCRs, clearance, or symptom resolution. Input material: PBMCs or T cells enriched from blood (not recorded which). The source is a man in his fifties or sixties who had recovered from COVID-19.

For the CDR3, the DNA is TGTGCCTGGATTGCAGGGGGGTTAAGCTCTGGAAACACCATATATTTT. It is translated as CAWIAGGLSSGNTIYF. The chain recombines TRBV30 with TRBJ1-3, with TRBD1 matching over 7 bases. This CDR3 comprises 16 residues. Germline loops: CDR1 GTSNPN, CDR2 SVGIG (reference sequence). V trimming: 4 bases; J trimming: 0 bases; junction bases outside the gene matches: 9. The full variable domain, rest sourced from reference TRBV30 and TRBJ1-3, is SQTIHQWPATLVQPVGSPLSLECTVEGTSNPNLYWYRQAAGRGLQLLFYSVGIGQISSEVPQNLSASRPQDRQFILSSKKLLLSDSGFYLCAWIAGGLSSGNTIYFGEGSWLTVV.